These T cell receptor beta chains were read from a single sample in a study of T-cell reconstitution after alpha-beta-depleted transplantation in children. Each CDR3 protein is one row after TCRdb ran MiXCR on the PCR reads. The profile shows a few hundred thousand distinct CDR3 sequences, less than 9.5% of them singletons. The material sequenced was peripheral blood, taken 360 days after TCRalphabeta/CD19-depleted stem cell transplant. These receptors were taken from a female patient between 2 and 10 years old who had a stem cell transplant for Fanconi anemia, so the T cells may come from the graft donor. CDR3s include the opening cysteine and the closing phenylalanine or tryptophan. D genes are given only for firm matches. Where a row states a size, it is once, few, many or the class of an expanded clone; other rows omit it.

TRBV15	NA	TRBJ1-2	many	TGTGCCACCAGCAGAGATAAGGGGGGGTCTGGCTACACCTTC	CATSRDKGGSGYTF
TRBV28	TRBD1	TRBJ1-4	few	TGTGCCAGCAGTCTCCGCCTCGGGGCAGGGGGCCCAACTAATGAAAAACTGTTTTTT	CASSLRLGAGGPTNEKLFF
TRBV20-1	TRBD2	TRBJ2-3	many	TGCAGTGCTCTACCTTTAGCGGGAGGGATCACAGATACGCAGTATTTT	CSALPLAGGITDTQYF
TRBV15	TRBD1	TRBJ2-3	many	TGTGCCACAAGACAGGGTAACACAGATACGCAGTATTTT	CATRQGNTDTQYF
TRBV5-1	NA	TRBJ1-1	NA	TGCGCCAGCAGCCGCCCCGACAGATCCAACACTGAAGCTTTCTTT	CASSRPDRSNTEAFF
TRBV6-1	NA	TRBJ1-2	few	TGTGCCAGCAGTGAAGCTCTCGGGGGTGGAGGCTACACCTTC	CASSEALGGGGYTF
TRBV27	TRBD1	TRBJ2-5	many	TGTGCCAGCAGTCCCCGACAGGGAGACCAAGAGACCCAGTACTTC	CASSPRQGDQETQYF
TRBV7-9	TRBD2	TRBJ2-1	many	TGTGCCAGCACCACCCCGCGGGGGACTAGCGGGGGGAATGAGCAGTTCTTC	CASTTPRGTSGGNEQFF
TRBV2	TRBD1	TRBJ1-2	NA	TGTGCCAGCAGTGAACAGGGGGCGGTTGGCTACACCTTC	CASSEQGAVGYTF
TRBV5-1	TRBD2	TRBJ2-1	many	TGCGCCAGCAGCAGCCTTACTAGCGGGAGTTACGGTGAGCAGTTCTTC	CASSSLTSGSYGEQFF
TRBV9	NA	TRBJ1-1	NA	TGTGCCAGCAGCGCTCTTTCGTGGGCTGAAGCTTTCTTT	CASSALSWAEAFF
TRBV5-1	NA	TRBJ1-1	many	TGCGCCAGCAGCGTACAGGGCTCTGGAAACACTGAAGCTTTCTTT	CASSVQGSGNTEAFF
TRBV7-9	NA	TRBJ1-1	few	TGTGCCAGCAGCCCCACAGGCGCTTTCTTT	CASSPTGAFF
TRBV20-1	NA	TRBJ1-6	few	TGCAGTGTAACAGGGATCTATAATTCACCCCTCCACTTT	CSVTGIYNSPLHF
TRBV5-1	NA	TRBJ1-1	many	TGCGCCAGCAGCTTGGAAGGGGTGGAGGAAGCTTTCTTT	CASSLEGVEEAFF
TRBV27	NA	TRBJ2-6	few	TGTGCCAGCAGTTTTAGCCGGGGGGCGGCGGGCTCTGGGGCCAACGTCCTGACTTTC	CASSFSRGAAGSGANVLTF
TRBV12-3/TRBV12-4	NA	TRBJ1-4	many	TGTGCCAGCAGTACCGGTAGACTCGAGCGGATTGGTTCGGCTAATGAAAAACTGTTTTTT	CASSTGRLERIGSANEKLFF
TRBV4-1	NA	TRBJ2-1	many	TGCGCCAGCAGCCAAGTCGGGAGCAATGAGCAGTTCTTC	CASSQVGSNEQFF
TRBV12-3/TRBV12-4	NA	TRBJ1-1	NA	TGTGCTAGCCGAACGGGGACCACTGAAGCTTTCTTT	CASRTGTTEAFF
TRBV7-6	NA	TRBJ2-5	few	TGTGCCAGCAGCTTTTCGACCACTGGGGAGACCCAGTACTTC	CASSFSTTGETQYF
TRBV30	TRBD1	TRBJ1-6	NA	TGTGCCTGGTCGACAGGGAGGAATTCACCCCTCCACTTT	CAWSTGRNSPLHF
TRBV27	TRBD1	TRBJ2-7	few	TGTGCCAGCAGACCACACGAAGAGGTAGGGGGCAACGAGCAGTACTTC	CASRPHEEVGGNEQYF
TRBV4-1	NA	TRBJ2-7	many	TGCGCCAGCAGCCAAGACGGTTACGAGCAGTACTTC	CASSQDGYEQYF
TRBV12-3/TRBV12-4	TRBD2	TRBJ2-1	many	TGTGCCAGCAGTTTAGCGCTTGGGCTAGCGGGGTACAATGAGCAGTTCTTC	CASSLALGLAGYNEQFF
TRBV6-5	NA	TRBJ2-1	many	TGTGCCAGCAGTTATAAGGGGACAGAGCAGTTCTTC	CASSYKGTEQFF
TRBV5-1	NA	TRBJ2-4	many	TGCGCCAGCAGCTTGAAAGGGTTCGGTGCCAAAAACATTCAGTACTTC	CASSLKGFGAKNIQYF
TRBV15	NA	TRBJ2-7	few	TGTGCCACCAGCAGAGATCTCGGGGGAGAGCAGTACTTC	CATSRDLGGEQYF
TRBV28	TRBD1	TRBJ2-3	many	TGTGCCAGCACGACCTCTTGGGGACAGGGGACAGATACGCAGTATTTT	CASTTSWGQGTDTQYF
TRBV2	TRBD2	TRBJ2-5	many	TGTGCCAGCGGTGGGCTAGCGGGGGAGACCCAGTACTTC	CASGGLAGETQYF
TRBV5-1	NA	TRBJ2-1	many	TGCGCCAGCAGCAATATCGGGGGAATAAATGAGCAGTTCTTC	CASSNIGGINEQFF
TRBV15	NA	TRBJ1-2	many	TGTGCCACCAGCAGGGAGGGTGGCAGCTCACCTCGTATCTATGGCTACACCTTC	CATSREGGSSPRIYGYTF
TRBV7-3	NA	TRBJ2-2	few	TGTGCCAGCAGCTTACGGATAGGGGGTGCCGGGGAGCTGTTTTTT	CASSLRIGGAGELFF
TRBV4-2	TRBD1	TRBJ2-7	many	TGTGCCAGCAGCCAAGCTCATCGGGACAGGGTGACCTACGAGCAGTACTTC	CASSQAHRDRVTYEQYF
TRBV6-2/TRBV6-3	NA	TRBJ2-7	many	TGTGCCAGCAGTTGGTTTACCGCCTACGAGCAGTACTTC	CASSWFTAYEQYF
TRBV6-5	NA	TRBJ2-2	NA	TGTGCCGGCAGTTACGGTGCCGAAGCCGGGGAGCTGTTTTTT	CAGSYGAEAGELFF
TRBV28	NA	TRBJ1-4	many	TGTGCCAGCAGGCAGCAAAATGAAAAACTGTTTTTT	CASRQQNEKLFF
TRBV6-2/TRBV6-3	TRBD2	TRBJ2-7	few	TGTGCCAGCACCTTAGCGGGGGGCTCCTACGAGCAGTACTTC	CASTLAGGSYEQYF